The clone carrying this T cell receptor beta chain was detected many times. The antigen is unknown. The data are from a study of T cells in Graves' hyperthyroidism and ophthalmopathy. Study-wide findings and caveats: Most expanded thyroid clonotypes above 0.001 recurred in blood. From stable hyperthyroidism, ophthalmopathy was separated by a 13 V-J model. Ophthalmopathy was predicted by the model a median of approximately 6.6 months ahead of onset.

V gave up 6 bases and J gave up 2 bases, with 11 bases separating them. The CDR3 covers 14 residues. The germline V gene encodes CDR1 SNHLY and CDR2 FYNNEI. What was amplified from RNA transcripts were TCR beta CDR3 regions. First-round RT-PCR of the TCR CDR3 relied on the HTBI primer set. In TCRdb, the multiplex PCR reads were re-called with MiXCR into one record per CDR3 protein. Here the sample spans over 45,000 distinct CDR3 sequences, around half being singletons. The chain couples TRBV2 to TRBJ1-5; the D gene is possibly TRBD1 (6 bases). Sequencing input: peripheral blood or thyroid tissue (not recorded which). The sequence derives from a woman in her 50s with Graves' hyperthyroidism. The CDR3 DNA reads as TGTGCCAGCAGCGAGGGGGTGGGCAATCAGCCCCAGCATTTT. This sequence encodes CASSEGVGNQPQHF.